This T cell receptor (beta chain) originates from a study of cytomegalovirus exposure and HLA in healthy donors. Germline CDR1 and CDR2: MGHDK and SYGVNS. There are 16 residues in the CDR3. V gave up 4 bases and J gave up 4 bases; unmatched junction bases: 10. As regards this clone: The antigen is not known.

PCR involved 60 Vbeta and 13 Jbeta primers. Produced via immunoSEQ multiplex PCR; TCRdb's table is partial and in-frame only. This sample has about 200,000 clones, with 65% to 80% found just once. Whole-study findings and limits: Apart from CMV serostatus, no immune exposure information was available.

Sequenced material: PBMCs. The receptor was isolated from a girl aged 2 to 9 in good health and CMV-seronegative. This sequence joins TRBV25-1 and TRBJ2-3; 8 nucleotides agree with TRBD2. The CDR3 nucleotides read TGTGCCAGCAGTGGCGGAAGCGGGAGAATTGCAGATACGCAGTATTTT. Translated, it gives CASSGGSGRIADTQYF.